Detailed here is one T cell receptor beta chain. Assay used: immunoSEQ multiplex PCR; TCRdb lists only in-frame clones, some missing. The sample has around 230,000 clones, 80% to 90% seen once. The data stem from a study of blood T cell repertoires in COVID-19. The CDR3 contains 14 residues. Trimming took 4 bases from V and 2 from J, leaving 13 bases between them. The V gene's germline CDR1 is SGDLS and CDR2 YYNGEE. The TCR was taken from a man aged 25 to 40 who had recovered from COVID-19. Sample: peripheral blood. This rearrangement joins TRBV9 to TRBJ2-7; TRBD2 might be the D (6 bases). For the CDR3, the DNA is TGTGCCAGCAGCCCAACGCGGGGTACCTACGAGCAGTACTTC. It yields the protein CASSPTRGTYEQYF.